What follows is one T cell receptor (beta chain) and its context. This clone's antigen is unknown. No quality values exist for individual bases; no much larger clone is one base distant. For TCR beta library preparation, approximately 2.2 micrograms of genomic DNA were isolated from cryopreserved PBMCs. Longitudinal blood samples from CLL patients receiving ibrutinib monotherapy were subjected to high-throughput TCR beta sequencing. Patients were enrolled in a phase 2 open-label single-center ibrutinib monotherapy trial. This sample was included in a study of cytotoxic CD8 clonotypes in ibrutinib-treated CLL (dated by TCRdb to about 2021). About the study as a whole: The cohort had 11 relapsed/refractory and 15 treatment-naive patients; about 17 were IGHV unmutated. Responses were partial in some 24 patients and complete in 2; after median approximately 67 months follow-up, about 14 stayed in remission and 12 progressed. Samples at response were collected after a median of about 13 months of treatment, with a range of roughly 6 to 40 months. Longitudinal samples were available for about 30% of the 86 trial participants. An average of about 250,000 productive templates and some 99,000 productive rearrangements was obtained per sample. Cryopreserved peripheral blood mononuclear cells were collected before treatment, at response, and at either disease progression or sustained remission.

Each clonotype received, on average, roughly 9.6x coverage in deep resolution sequencing performed on a MiSeq, where the target depth lay between 1 in 1 million and 1 in 200,000 T cells. The immunoSEQ hsTCRB Kit was used to generate the TCR beta libraries. The source study handled its data this way. ImmunoSEQ Data Assistant and ImmunoSEQ Analyzer were used for data analysis, and V, D and J genes were assigned according to IMGT definitions. Clonality, with values ranging from 0 to 1, was calculated as one minus the normalized Shannon entropy of productive rearrangement frequencies. Only overrepresented clonotypes making up at least 0.05% of each patient's repertoire were included in the public clonotype analysis. Repertoires from some 14 age-matched healthy donors in immuneACCESS were used as clonality controls. TCRdb took this table from immuneACCESS and kept in-frame rearrangements with V and J called. Such tables lack part of the clones; where checked against another copy, unresolved V genes explain under half of the gap, and the rest is unexplained. V and J calls and clone size are copied from that table; D and trimming were computed from the DNA. For this sample there are around 310,000 clones; 80% appear just once. Roughly 7% of the sample is held by the ten biggest clonotypes.

Summary of the overall study and its limitations: Clonality rose at ibrutinib response, remained stable during sustained remission, and dropped back toward baseline at progression. Sampling times were not matched between sustained-remission and progressing patients, and lymph node repertoires were not studied. Public clonotypes were rare and either contracted or stayed stable during treatment, and the rise in clonality at ibrutinib response reflected the expansion of private clonotypes. Baseline clonality exceeded that of age-matched healthy donors and correlated strongly with circulating CD8+ T-cell counts.

The material sequenced was PBMCs, taken before ibrutinib treatment. The clonotype was recovered from a human donor with chronic lymphocytic leukemia.

This receptor carries the CDR3 CASSGGNTGLIFDEQFF. The nucleotides read TGTGCCAGCAGCGGGGGGAACACAGGACTAATATTCGATGAGCAGTTCTTC. The sequence links TRBV9 to TRBJ2-1; a tentative D match to TRBD2 spans 6 bases. V is pared back by 3 bases and J by 8 bases, with 24 bases lying between the germline termini. CDR1 and CDR2 were assigned from the germline V gene as SGDLS and YYNGEE. Spanning cysteine to phenylalanine, the CDR3 consists of 17 amino acids. Only the CDR3 region is kept as DNA, spanning 51 bases read in frame from base 1.